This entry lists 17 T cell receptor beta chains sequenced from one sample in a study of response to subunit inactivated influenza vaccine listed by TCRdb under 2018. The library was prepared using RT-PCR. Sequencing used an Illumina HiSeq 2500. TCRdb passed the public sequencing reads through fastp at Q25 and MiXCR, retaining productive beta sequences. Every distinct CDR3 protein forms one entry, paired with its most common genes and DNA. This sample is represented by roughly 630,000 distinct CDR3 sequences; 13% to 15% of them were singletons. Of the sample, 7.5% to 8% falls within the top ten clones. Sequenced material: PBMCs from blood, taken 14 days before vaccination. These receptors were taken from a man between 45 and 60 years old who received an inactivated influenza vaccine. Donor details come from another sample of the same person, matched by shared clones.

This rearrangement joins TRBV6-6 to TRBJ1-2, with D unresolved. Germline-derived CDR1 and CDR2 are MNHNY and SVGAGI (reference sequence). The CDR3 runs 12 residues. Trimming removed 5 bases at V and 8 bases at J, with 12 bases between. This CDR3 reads CASSDRANGYTF. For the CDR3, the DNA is TGTGCCAGCAGTGACCGGGCTAACGGCTACACCTTC.

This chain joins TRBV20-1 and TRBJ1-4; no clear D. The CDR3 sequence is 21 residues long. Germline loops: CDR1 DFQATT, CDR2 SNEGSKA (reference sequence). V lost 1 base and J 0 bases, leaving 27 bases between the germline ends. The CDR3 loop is CSARGGSSQLRNSATNEKLFF. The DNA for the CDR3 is TGCAGTGCTAGAGGGGGAAGTTCTCAACTAAGGAATTCTGCAACTAATGAAAAACTGTTTTTT.

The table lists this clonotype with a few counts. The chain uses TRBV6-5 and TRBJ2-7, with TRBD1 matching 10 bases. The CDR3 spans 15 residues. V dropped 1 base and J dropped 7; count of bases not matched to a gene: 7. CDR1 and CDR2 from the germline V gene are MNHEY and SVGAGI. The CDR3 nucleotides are TGTGCCAGCAGTTACTGGACAGGGGGACTCAGGGAGCAGTACTTC. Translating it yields CASSYWTGGLREQYF.

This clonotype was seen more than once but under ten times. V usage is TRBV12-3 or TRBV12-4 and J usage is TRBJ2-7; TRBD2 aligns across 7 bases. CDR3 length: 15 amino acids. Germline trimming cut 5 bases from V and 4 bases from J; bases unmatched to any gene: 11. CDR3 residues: CASSPSGRASYEQYF. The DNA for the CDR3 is TGTGCCAGCAGTCCTTCTGGGAGGGCATCGTACGAGCAGTACTTC.

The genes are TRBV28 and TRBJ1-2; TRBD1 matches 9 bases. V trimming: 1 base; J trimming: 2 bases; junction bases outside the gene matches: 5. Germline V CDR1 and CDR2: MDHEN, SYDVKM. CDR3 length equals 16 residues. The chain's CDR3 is CASSLSPGQGNYGYTF. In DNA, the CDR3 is TGTGCCAGCAGTTTATCACCCGGACAGGGGAACTATGGCTACACCTTC.

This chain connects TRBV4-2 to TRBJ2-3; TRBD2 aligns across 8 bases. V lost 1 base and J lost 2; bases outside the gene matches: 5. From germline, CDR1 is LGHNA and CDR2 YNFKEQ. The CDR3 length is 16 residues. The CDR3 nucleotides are TGTGCCAGCAGCCAAGGACGAGCGGGGGTCACAGATACGCAGTATTTT. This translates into CASSQGRAGVTDTQYF.

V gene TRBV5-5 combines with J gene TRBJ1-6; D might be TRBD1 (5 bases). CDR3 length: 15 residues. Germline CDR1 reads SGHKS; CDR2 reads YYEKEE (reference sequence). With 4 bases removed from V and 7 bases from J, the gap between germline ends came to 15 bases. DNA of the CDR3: TGTGCCAGCAGCGCCGACAGTTTACCCAATTCACCCCTCCACTTT. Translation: CASSADSLPNSPLHF.

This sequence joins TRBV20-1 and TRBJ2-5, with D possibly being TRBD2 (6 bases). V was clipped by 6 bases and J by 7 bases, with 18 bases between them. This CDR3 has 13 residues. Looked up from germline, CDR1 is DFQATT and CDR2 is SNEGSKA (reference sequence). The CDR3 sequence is CSALVGGWGTQYF. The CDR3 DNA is TGCAGTGCCCTTGTCGGGGGTTGGGGGACCCAGTACTTC.

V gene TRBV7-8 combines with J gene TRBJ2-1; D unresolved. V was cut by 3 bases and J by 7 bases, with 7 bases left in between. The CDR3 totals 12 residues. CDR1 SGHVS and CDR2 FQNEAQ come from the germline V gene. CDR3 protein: CASSFEANEQFF. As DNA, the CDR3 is TGTGCCAGCAGCTTTGAGGCAAATGAGCAGTTCTTC.

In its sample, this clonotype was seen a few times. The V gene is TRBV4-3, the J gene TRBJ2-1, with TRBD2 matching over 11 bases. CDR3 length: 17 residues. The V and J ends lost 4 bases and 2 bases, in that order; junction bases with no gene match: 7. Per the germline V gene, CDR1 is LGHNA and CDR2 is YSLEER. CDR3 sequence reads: CASSPTSGKGAYNEQFF. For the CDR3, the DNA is TGCGCCAGCAGCCCGACTAGCGGGAAAGGGGCCTACAATGAGCAGTTCTTC.

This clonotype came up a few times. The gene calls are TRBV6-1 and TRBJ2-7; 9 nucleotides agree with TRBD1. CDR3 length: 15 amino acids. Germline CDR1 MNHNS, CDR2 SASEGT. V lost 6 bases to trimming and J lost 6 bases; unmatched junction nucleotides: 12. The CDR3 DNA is TGTGCCAGCAGCTTGGGGACAGGGAAAAGTAGCGAGCAGTACTTC. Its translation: CASSLGTGKSSEQYF.

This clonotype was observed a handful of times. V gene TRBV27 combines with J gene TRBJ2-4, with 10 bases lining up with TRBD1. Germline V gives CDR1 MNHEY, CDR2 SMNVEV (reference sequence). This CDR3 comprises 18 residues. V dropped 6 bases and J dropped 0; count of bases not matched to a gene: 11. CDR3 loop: CASRRTPGQGIAKNIQYF. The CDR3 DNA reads TGTGCCAGCAGACGTACCCCGGGACAGGGGATAGCCAAAAACATTCAGTACTTC.

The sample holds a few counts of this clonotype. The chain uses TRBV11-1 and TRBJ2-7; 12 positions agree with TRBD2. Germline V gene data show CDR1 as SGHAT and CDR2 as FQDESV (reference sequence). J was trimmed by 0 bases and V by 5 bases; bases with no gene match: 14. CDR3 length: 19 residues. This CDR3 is CASSPGQPETSGSSYEQYF. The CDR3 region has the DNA TGTGCCAGCAGCCCCGGGCAGCCCGAGACTAGCGGGAGCTCCTACGAGCAGTACTTC.

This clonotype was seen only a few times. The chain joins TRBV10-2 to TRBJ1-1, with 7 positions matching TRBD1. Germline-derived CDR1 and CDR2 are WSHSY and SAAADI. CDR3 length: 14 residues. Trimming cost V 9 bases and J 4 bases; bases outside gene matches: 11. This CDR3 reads CASEGGQTFTEAFF. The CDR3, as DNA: TGCGCCAGTGAGGGGGGACAGACTTTCACTGAAGCTTTCTTT.

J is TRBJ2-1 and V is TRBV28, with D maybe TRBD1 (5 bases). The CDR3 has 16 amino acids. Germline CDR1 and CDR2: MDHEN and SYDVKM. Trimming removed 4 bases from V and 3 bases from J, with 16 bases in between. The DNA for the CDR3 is TGTGCCAGCAGTTCCGGACATTCACAGCTCTACAATGAGCAGTTCTTC. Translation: CASSSGHSQLYNEQFF.

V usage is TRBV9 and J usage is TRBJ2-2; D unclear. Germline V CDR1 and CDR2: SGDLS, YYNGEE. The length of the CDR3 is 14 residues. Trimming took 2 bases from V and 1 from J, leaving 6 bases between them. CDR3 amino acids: CASSVRRNTGELFF. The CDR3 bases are TGTGCCAGCAGCGTCCGTCGGAACACCGGGGAGCTGTTTTTT.

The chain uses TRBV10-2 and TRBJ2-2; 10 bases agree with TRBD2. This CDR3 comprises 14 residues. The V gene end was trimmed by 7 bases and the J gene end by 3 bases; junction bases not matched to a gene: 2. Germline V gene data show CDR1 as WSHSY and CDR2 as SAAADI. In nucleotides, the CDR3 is TGCGCCAGCACTAGCGGGGGTGACACCGGGGAGCTGTTTTTT. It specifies CASTSGGDTGELFF.